Below are 18 T cell receptor beta chains sequenced from a single sample in a study of blood T cells in healthy people across ages. A second PCR of roughly 7 to 11 cycles used a sample-barcoded 5' primer and a J-beta primer mix. TCRdb recomputed calls from the 5' RACE reads with MiXCR, one row per CDR3 protein. The data show over 500,000 distinct CDR3 sequences, 52% seen once. Sequences were obtained from blood. All receptors derive from an elderly woman in good health.

The V gene is TRBV5-1, the J gene TRBJ2-3; 9 positions agree with TRBD1. Germline-derived CDR1 and CDR2 are SGHRS and YFSETQ. The CDR3 covers 15 residues. V dropped 3 bases and J dropped 3; count of bases not matched to a gene: 5. The CDR3 sequence: CASSYGTGRTDTQYF. The CDR3 bases are TGCGCCAGCAGCTACGGGACAGGGAGGACAGATACGCAGTATTTT.

The V gene is TRBV6-1, the J gene TRBJ2-3; TRBD1 might be the D (6 bases). The CDR3 contains 14 residues. CDR1 and CDR2 (germline): MNHNS, SASEGT. Trimming stripped 7 bases from V and 1 base from J, with 12 bases between. Here the CDR3 reads CASNRRTGTDTQYF. The CDR3 DNA reads TGTGCCAGCAACAGAAGGACAGGCACAGATACGCAGTATTTT.

The chain links TRBV20-1 to TRBJ2-3, with D uncertain. Trimming took 5 bases from V and 1 from J, leaving 7 bases between them. This CDR3 is built from 12 residues. CDR1 DFQATT and CDR2 SNEGSKA come from the germline V gene (reference sequence). The CDR3: CSAEQGTDTQYF. CDR3 in DNA: TGCAGTGCTGAGCAGGGCACAGATACGCAGTATTTT.

The chain couples TRBV6-5 to TRBJ1-4, with unresolved D. The V and J ends lost 8 bases and 2 bases respectively, with 6 bases between them. This CDR3 contains 12 residues. The germline CDR1 and CDR2 sequences are MNHEY and SVGAGI. CDR3 protein: CASGPTNEKLFF. CDR3 DNA: TGTGCCAGCGGCCCGACTAATGAAAAACTGTTTTTT.

On this clonotype: One end of the junction is discordant with germline, which a read error may explain. This chain joins TRBV14 and TRBJ2-4; D not certain. This CDR3 is built from 16 residues. Germline assignment: CDR1 SGHDN and CDR2 FVKESK. The CDR3 DNA reads TGTGCCAGCAGCCAAGATCAAAGGGTGGGCAAAAACATTCGGTACTTC. Translation gives CASSQDQRVGKNIRYF.

This chain links TRBV10-3 with TRBJ1-1, with 11 bases fitting TRBD1. The J segment lost 4 bases and the V segment lost 9 bases, leaving 4 bases of the junction unmatched. CDR3 length: 13 amino acids. Germline V gene sequence: CDR1 ENHRY, CDR2 SYGVKD. The CDR3: CAIAGTGGTEAFF. CDR3 nucleotides: TGTGCCATAGCCGGGACAGGGGGCACTGAAGCTTTCTTT.

Turning to this clonotype: Mismatch with germline at one junction end may stem from a read error. This chain uses TRBV29-1 with TRBJ1-4; D is unresolved. The CDR3 is 15 residues long. Germline V gives CDR1 SQVTM, CDR2 ANQGSEA. CDR3 region: CGVEAHSSGNEKLFF. The DNA of the CDR3 is TGCGGCGTTGAAGCACATTCCTCGGGAAATGAAAAACTGTTTTTT.

V and J are TRBV28 and TRBJ2-5; no reliable D call. CDR1 is MDHEN, CDR2 SYDVKM, per germline. CDR3 length: 12 amino acids. V was pared by 5 bases and J by 11 bases, with 15 bases between. CDR3 nucleotide sequence: TGTGCCAGCAGTCCCCTCGCGCATGAGCAGTACTTC. Protein sequence: CASSPLAHEQYF.

The chain employs TRBV27 and TRBJ2-7, with 7 bases fitting TRBD2. The germline gives CDR1 MNHEY, CDR2 SMNVEV (reference sequence). This CDR3 region has 15 residues. V gave up 6 bases and J gave up 0 bases; unmatched junction bases: 8. The CDR3 sequence: CASRTGTNDSYEQYF. The CDR3 DNA sequence: TGTGCCAGCAGAACCGGGACTAACGACTCCTACGAGCAGTACTTC.

This clonotype was detected a few times. This chain uses TRBV20-1 with TRBJ2-5, with no clear D. TRBJ2-7 matches the DNA end more closely, so the J call is doubtful. This CDR3 region has 11 residues. Germline assignment: CDR1 DFQATT and CDR2 SNEGSKA (reference sequence). The CDR3: CSARIRYEQYF. The CDR3 nucleotides are TGCAGTGCTAGAATCCGGTACGAGCAGTACTTC.

DNA for the CDR3: TGTGCCAGCAGAGACACCCGGAACACCGGGGAGCTGTTTTTT. It is translated as CASRDTRNTGELFF. The chain combines TRBV12-3 or TRBV12-4 with TRBJ2-2; D not resolved. The germline V and J ends were trimmed by 6 bases and 1 base, with 9 bases remaining between them. The length of the CDR3 is 14 residues.

This chain links TRBV18 with TRBJ1-4; 7 bases match TRBD1. The CDR3 spans 15 residues. The germline V gene has CDR1 KGHSH and CDR2 LQKENI. The V gene end was trimmed by 2 bases and the J gene end by 9 bases; junction bases not matched to a gene: 9. CDR3: CASSPVTGEMKKLFF. In nucleotides, the CDR3 is TGTGCCAGCTCACCAGTAACAGGGGAGATGAAAAAACTGTTTTTT.

This clonotype was seen repeatedly, ten times or more. The chain uses TRBV28 and TRBJ2-7; TRBD1 might be the D (5 bases). V was trimmed by 6 bases and J by 1 base, leaving 13 bases between them. This CDR3 region has 14 residues. Germline assignment: CDR1 MDHEN and CDR2 SYDVKM. The chain's CDR3 is CASRYRIDSYEQYF. Here the CDR3 DNA reads TGTGCCAGCAGGTACAGGATTGATTCCTACGAGCAGTACTTC.

This clonotype was seen repeatedly, ten times or more. The CDR3 here is CATTETAKNIQYF. Written as DNA, the CDR3 is TGTGCCACCACTGAGACCGCCAAAAACATTCAGTACTTC. The V gene is TRBV6-1, the J gene TRBJ2-4; D unclear. With 10 bases removed from V and 1 base from J, the gap between germline ends came to 11 bases. Germline V gene lookup returns CDR1 MNHNS and CDR2 SASEGT. This CDR3 is built from 13 residues.

This clonotype was observed at least ten times. One base away lies a much larger clone, so this may be a sequencing read error. The rearrangement uses TRBV6-5 and TRBJ2-7, with 7 nucleotides matching TRBD1. CDR1 MNHEY and CDR2 SVGAGI come from the germline V gene. V dropped 5 bases and J dropped 4; count of bases not matched to a gene: 8. The CDR3 is 14 amino acids. The CDR3 nucleotides are TGTGCCAGCAGTGACACAGGGGTTAGGTACGAGCAGTACTTC. Its translation is CASSDTGVRYEQYF.

The CDR3 here is CASSQGRDTGELFF. The CDR3 DNA follows: TGCGCCAGCAGCCAAGGGCGCGACACCGGGGAGCTGTTTTTT. V and J are TRBV5-1 and TRBJ2-2; D remains unclear. V was cut by 4 bases and J by 3 bases, with 10 bases left in between. Germline V gives CDR1 SGHRS, CDR2 YFSETQ. The CDR3 loop spans 14 amino acids.

On this clonotype itself: A clone one base away is much larger, so this may be a read error. This chain joins TRBV7-2 and TRBJ2-1; D unclear. The CDR3 totals 14 residues. CDR1 SGHTA and CDR2 FQGNSA come from the germline V gene. V was shortened by 2 bases and J by 4 bases, with 9 bases between the two germline ends. As DNA, the CDR3 is TGTGCCAGCAGCTTAATGTCCGGGTACAATGAGCAGTTCTTC. Translating gives CASSLMSGYNEQFF.

The V and J genes are TRBV4-1 and TRBJ2-2; 15 nucleotides line up with TRBD2. Germline CDR1 is MGHRA and CDR2 is YSYEKL. CDR3 length equals 17 residues. V gave up 3 bases and J gave up 8 bases; unmatched junction bases: 7. The CDR3, as DNA: TGCGCCAGCAGCCACCGAAAGGGACTAGCGGGAGGAGGGGAGCTGTTTTTT. It codes for CASSHRKGLAGGGELFF.